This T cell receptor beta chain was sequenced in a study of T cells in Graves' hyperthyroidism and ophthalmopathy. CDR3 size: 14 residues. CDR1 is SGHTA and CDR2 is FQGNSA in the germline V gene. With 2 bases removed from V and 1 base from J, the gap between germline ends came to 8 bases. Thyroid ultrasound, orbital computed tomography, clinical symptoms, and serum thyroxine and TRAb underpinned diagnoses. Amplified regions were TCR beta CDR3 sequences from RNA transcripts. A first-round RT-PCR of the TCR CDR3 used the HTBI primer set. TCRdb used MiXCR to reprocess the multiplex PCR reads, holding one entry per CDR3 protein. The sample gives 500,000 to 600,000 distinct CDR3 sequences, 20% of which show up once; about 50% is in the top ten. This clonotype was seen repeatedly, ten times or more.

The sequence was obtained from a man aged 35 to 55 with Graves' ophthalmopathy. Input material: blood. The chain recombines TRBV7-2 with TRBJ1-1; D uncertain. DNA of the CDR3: TGTGCCAGCAGCTTATTCGTCTCGAACACTGAAGCTTTCTTT. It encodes CASSLFVSNTEAFF.